This TCR beta chain was profiled in a study of blood T cell repertoires in COVID-19. In the study overall: Acute and convalescent COVID-19 specimens originated in the United States, Italy and Spain.

With V trimmed by 6 bases and J by 4 bases, 9 bases remained unmatched. Per germline, CDR1 LNHDA and CDR2 SQIVND (reference sequence). This CDR3 comprises 15 residues. This table comes from immunoSEQ multiplex PCR, and its TCRdb copy is limited to in-frame clones, with some not included. The sample yields about 89,000 clones, 65% to 80% seen once. This TCR derives from a human donor in a cohort sampled during active COVID-19. What was sequenced was peripheral blood. The J gene is TRBJ2-7, the V gene TRBV19; 10 nucleotides line up with TRBD1. CDR3 DNA: TGTGCCAGTAGCAGGGACAGGGGACATAGTTACGAGCAGTACTTC. Protein: CASSRDRGHSYEQYF. The entire variable domain, with the rest obtained from reference TRBV19 and TRBJ2-7, is as follows: DGGITQSPKYLFRKEGQNVTLSCEQNLNHDAMYWYRQDPGQGLRLIYYSQIVNDFQKGDIAEGYSVSREKKESFPLTVTSAQKNPTAFYLCASSRDRGHSYEQYFGPGTRLTVT.